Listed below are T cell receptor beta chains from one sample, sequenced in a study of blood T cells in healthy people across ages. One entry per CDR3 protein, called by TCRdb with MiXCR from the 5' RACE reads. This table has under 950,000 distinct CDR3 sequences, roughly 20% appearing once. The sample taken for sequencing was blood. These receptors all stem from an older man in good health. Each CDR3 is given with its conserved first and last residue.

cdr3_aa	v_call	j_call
CSVGWNVNEQFF	TRBV29-1	TRBJ2-1
CASSFGGFGGVDEQFF	TRBV28	.
CASSEDTNTGELFF	TRBV9	TRBJ2-2
CASSLAWDRRTGELFF	TRBV5-1	TRBJ2-2
CASSRQGYGEQYF	TRBV7-9	TRBJ2-7
CASSYGGTGSYEQYF	TRBV6-5	TRBJ2-7
CASSQEGGLFIDTQYF	TRBV3-1	TRBJ2-3
CASSQRTVFGTEAFF	TRBV5-1	TRBJ1-1
CASRRTRDTQYF	TRBV28	TRBJ2-3
CASSLTGTREGFYEQYF	TRBV7-9	TRBJ2-7
CASSQDSSVDEQFF	TRBV4-1	TRBJ2-1
CASSKEVRPRTQYF	TRBV21-1	TRBJ2-3
CASSLEAGANQPQHF	TRBV7-9	TRBJ1-5
CASSPSGSKGNEQFF	TRBV12-3/TRBV12-4	TRBJ2-1
CASSLVRVTGELFF	TRBV12-3/TRBV12-4	TRBJ2-2
CASSKGQVSGANVLTF	TRBV6-5	TRBJ2-6
CASSQGRTSGQETQYF	TRBV4-2	TRBJ2-5
CASRGRGGNLYGYTF	TRBV28	TRBJ1-2
CASSLQDRALGNTIYF	TRBV7-6	TRBJ1-3
CASGVSGPGVTYEQYF	TRBV5-1	.
CASSYSNRGYYEQYF	TRBV6-5	TRBJ2-7
CASSLVRLANTEAFF	TRBV12-3/TRBV12-4	TRBJ1-1
CASSLGGTTYYGYTF	TRBV11-2	TRBJ1-2
CASSYLRDRNNEQFF	TRBV5-1	TRBJ2-1
CATQRGSGSSPLHF	TRBV24-1	TRBJ1-6
CAISEPGTSGGDTDTQYF	TRBV10-3	TRBJ2-3
CASRRLGDSYEQYF	TRBV5-5	TRBJ2-7
CASSLGSGGPRNEQFF	TRBV7-3	TRBJ2-1
CASSNTGEAFF	TRBV7-2	TRBJ1-1
CASSLAQGRFF	TRBV5-8	TRBJ2-5
CASSLALSTATDEQYF	TRBV5-1	TRBJ2-7
CASSFHLTSYNEQFF	TRBV7-9	TRBJ2-1
CSVVAGNTEAFF	TRBV29-1	TRBJ1-1
CAISQGKAETQYF	TRBV10-3	TRBJ2-5
CASSYWGTGDYGYTF	TRBV6-6	TRBJ1-2
CASSTIGQGEAFF	TRBV5-1	TRBJ1-1
CASSRAGGTYDEQFF	TRBV7-9	TRBJ2-1
CASSYGGHYEQYF	TRBV6-5	TRBJ2-7
CASSLVDGNTIYF	TRBV18	TRBJ1-3
CSARRESGEQFF	TRBV20-1	TRBJ2-1
CASSLVQGGQPQHF	TRBV7-2	TRBJ1-5
CASSSVAQNTEAFF	TRBV3-1	TRBJ1-1
CASGLKREATANEQFF	TRBV12-5	TRBJ2-1
CASSIRTGANYGYTF	TRBV19	TRBJ1-2
CASSRTGVEKETQYF	TRBV2	TRBJ2-5